A single sample gave rise to the 15 T cell receptor beta chains below, sequenced in a study of cytomegalovirus exposure and HLA in healthy donors. The PCR was carried out with 60 Vbeta primers and 13 Jbeta primers. Here immunoSEQ multiplex PCR was the method, and the copy in TCRdb shows in-frame clones only, minus some. This sample carries some 200,000 clones, 82% of them seen once, and the ten largest clones take 0.098%. The sample consisted of PBMCs. Receptors were obtained from a boy under 10 years old in good health and CMV-seronegative.

The V gene is TRBV7-9, the J gene TRBJ1-6; no definite D call. Germline CDR1 reads SEHNR; CDR2 reads FQNEAQ (reference sequence). The CDR3 spans 12 residues. Deletions cut 3 bases from V and 7 bases from J, with 4 bases between. This chain's CDR3 is CASSFENSPLHF. The CDR3 region has the DNA TGTGCCAGCAGCTTTGAGAATTCACCCCTCCACTTT.

The J gene is TRBJ2-7, the V gene TRBV5-8, with 8 bases fitting TRBD2. Trimming cost V 5 bases and J 0 bases; bases outside gene matches: 4. Germline CDR1 and CDR2: SGHTS and YDEGEE. The CDR3 is made up of 14 amino acids. Here the CDR3 reads CASRDTSGSYEQYF. Here the CDR3 DNA reads TGTGCCAGCAGAGATACTAGCGGCTCCTACGAGCAGTACTTC. The entire variable domain, with the rest obtained from reference TRBV5-8 and TRBJ2-7, is as follows: EAGVTQSPTHLIKTRGQQATLRCSPISGHTSVYWYQQALGLGLQFLLWYDEGEERNRGNFPPRFSGRQFPNYSSELNVNALELEDSALYLCASRDTSGSYEQYFGPGTRLTVT.

V and J are TRBV21-1 and TRBJ1-4. TRBV21-1 is shown as a pseudogene. This CDR3 has 16 residues. The CDR3 DNA reads as TGTGCCAGCAGCAAACGCGGGGCCAGACATGTGGGGGGACTGTTTTTT. This codes for CASSKRGARHVGGLFF.

This clone has a handful of counts. The chain couples TRBV2 to TRBJ2-7, with TRBD2 matching 12 bases. This CDR3 contains 17 residues. The germline V gene encodes CDR1 SNHLY and CDR2 FYNNEI. The J segment lost 4 bases and the V segment lost 5 bases, leaving 12 bases of the junction unmatched. The CDR3 region is CASSPPLLAGGQYEQYF. In DNA form, the CDR3 reads TGTGCCAGCAGTCCACCATTACTAGCGGGGGGCCAGTACGAGCAGTACTTC.

This clone was found once. CDR3 loop: CASSMDRGADGYTF. The CDR3 nucleotides read TGTGCCAGTAGTATGGACAGGGGAGCGGATGGCTACACCTTC. The rearrangement links TRBV19 to TRBJ1-2; 9 bases agree with TRBD1. Germline V gives CDR1 LNHDA, CDR2 SQIVND (reference sequence). CDR3 length equals 14 residues. V gave up 3 bases and J gave up 6 bases; unmatched junction bases: 5.

This chain joins TRBV7-9 and TRBJ1-6, with 7 bases fitting TRBD1. Trimming at V came to 5 bases and at J to 4 bases, leaving 8 bases not matched to a gene. The germline V gene encodes CDR1 SEHNR and CDR2 FQNEAQ (reference sequence). The CDR3 runs 16 residues. CDR3 sequence reads: CASSPGTARYNSPLHF. CDR3 bases: TGTGCCAGCAGCCCAGGGACAGCAAGATATAATTCACCCCTCCACTTT.

V is TRBV19 and J is TRBJ2-3, with TRBD2 identical over 9 bases. The germline V gene has CDR1 LNHDA and CDR2 SQIVND (reference sequence). The CDR3 loop spans 15 amino acids. The J segment lost 0 bases and the V segment lost 5 bases, leaving 3 bases of the junction unmatched. CDR3 DNA: TGTGCCAGTAGTGAGCGGGGGGTGAGCACAGATACGCAGTATTTT. Protein product: CASSERGVSTDTQYF.

This clone was counted once. The rearrangement uses TRBV5-8 and TRBJ1-5, with unresolved D. V lost 2 bases, J lost 4 bases, and 10 bases lay in between. The CDR3 has 14 residues. The germline V gene encodes CDR1 SGHTS and CDR2 YDEGEE. The CDR3 loop is CASSFLGSNQPQHF. As DNA, the CDR3 is TGTGCCAGCAGCTTTTTGGGGAGTAATCAGCCCCAGCATTTT.

This chain joins TRBV6-1 and TRBJ1-1, with D possibly matching TRBD1 (5 bases). The CDR3 runs 15 residues. V shed 4 bases and J shed 3 bases, with 15 bases lying between them. Germline CDR1 reads MNHNS; CDR2 reads SASEGT. CDR3 sequence: CASSVFGRGDTEAFF. The CDR3 bases are TGTGCCAGCAGTGTATTTGGTCGGGGGGACACTGAAGCTTTCTTT.

The chain joins TRBV7-9 to TRBJ1-1, with D possibly matching TRBD1 (6 bases). There are 13 residues in the CDR3. CDR1 is SEHNR, CDR2 FQNEAQ, per germline (reference sequence). V was clipped by 6 bases and J by 3 bases, with 11 bases between them. The CDR3 reads CASREQGDTEAFF. The CDR3 DNA reads TGTGCCAGCAGGGAACAGGGTGACACTGAAGCTTTCTTT.

This chain links TRBV7-2 with TRBJ2-7, with a tentative D call TRBD2 (7 bases). CDR1 and CDR2 from the germline V gene are SGHTA and FQGNSA. V lost 6 bases, J lost 5 bases, and 17 bases lay in between. This CDR3 region has 14 residues. The CDR3, as DNA: TGTGCCAGCAGGAGGGGGGGCGCATTTGACGAGCAGTACTTC. Its protein is CASRRGGAFDEQYF.

This clone was observed a handful of times. The V gene is TRBV30, the J gene TRBJ1-2; D is uncertain. The V gene lost 0 bases and the J gene lost 4 bases, with 3 bases spanning the gap. The CDR3 consists of 11 residues. Germline V gene sequence: CDR1 GTSNPN, CDR2 SVGIG (reference sequence). The CDR3: CAWSVLYGYTF. In DNA, the CDR3 is TGTGCCTGGAGTGTACTCTATGGCTACACCTTC.

The chain combines TRBV7-2 with TRBJ2-3, with D possibly being TRBD2 (7 bases). The V gene's germline CDR1 is SGHTA and CDR2 FQGNSA. The CDR3 is 15 amino acids. V shed 3 bases and J shed 7 bases, with 17 bases lying between them. The CDR3 is CASSLKVGGPNTQYF. CDR3 bases: TGTGCCAGCAGCTTGAAGGTGGGGGGGCCAAATACGCAGTATTTT.

The gene calls are TRBV9 and TRBJ2-2, with D uncertain. This CDR3 comprises 12 residues. Germline V gene sequence: CDR1 SGDLS, CDR2 YYNGEE. The V gene lost 6 bases and the J gene lost 1 base, with 4 bases spanning the gap. CDR3 sequence reads: CASTENTGELFF. CDR3 in DNA: TGTGCCAGCACAGAGAACACCGGGGAGCTGTTTTTT.

The chain links TRBV19 to TRBJ1-1; TRBD1 agrees at 9 bases. Germline CDR1 reads LNHDA; CDR2 reads SQIVND (reference sequence). This CDR3 contains 13 residues. The junction had 3 bases not matched to a gene; V was cut back by 4 bases and J by 6 bases. This CDR3 is CASSTGQGSEAFF. CDR3 DNA sequence: TGTGCCAGTAGTACGGGACAGGGATCTGAAGCTTTCTTT.